Included here is one T cell receptor (beta chain) sequence, with context. The data were taken from a study of blood T cell repertoires in COVID-19. Study background: The origin of the acute and convalescent COVID-19 samples was the United States, Italy and Spain.

The CDR3 is 13 residues long. Trimming removed 3 bases from V and 7 bases from J, with 10 bases in between. CDR1 and CDR2 from the germline V gene are KGHSH and LQKENI. Among Cohort 3 donors, those recovered had two negative PCRs, clearance, or symptom resolution. Some clones are missing from TCRdb's copy, which holds only in-frame ones; the method was immunoSEQ multiplex PCR. This sample has roughly 200,000 clones, with over 80% found just once. This chain connects TRBV18 to TRBJ2-1; TRBD1 might be the D (6 bases). Sequenced: PBMCs or T cells enriched from blood (not recorded which). This TCR derives from a man younger than 40 who had recovered from COVID-19. The CDR3 spells CASSPIQGNEQFF. The CDR3, as DNA: TGTGCCAGCTCACCTATTCAGGGGAATGAGCAGTTCTTC.